Following are 28 T cell receptor beta chains from one sample sequenced in a study of blood T cell repertoires in COVID-19 (dated by TCRdb to 2020 to 2022). Library creation used the immunoSEQ multiplex PCR assay. The table comes from immuneACCESS by way of TCRdb, which keeps in-frame sequences with V and J called. Part of the clones is missing from these tables; in studies checked, under half for an unresolved V gene and the rest for unknown reasons. Within this sample are around 240,000 clones, with around 90% of them counted one time only. The ten top clones hold approximately 1.2% of the sample. The sample taken for sequencing was PBMCs or T cells enriched from blood (not recorded which). These receptors were obtained from a human donor in a cohort exposed to, infected with or recovered from COVID-19 (not recorded which). The donor label of this sample is uncertain.

This rearrangement joins TRBV5-1 to TRBJ1-6, with D uncertain. There are 13 residues in the CDR3. From germline, CDR1 is SGHRS and CDR2 YFSETQ. Trimming shortened V by 0 bases and J by 9 bases, and 7 bases separated the two germline ends. The CDR3: CASSLGRISPLHF. CDR3 bases: TGCGCCAGCAGCTTGGGCAGGATTTCACCCCTCCACTTT.

CDR3 amino acids: CASGRGALGYEQYF. The CDR3 region has the DNA TGTGCCAGTGGACGGGGGGCCCTGGGCTACGAGCAGTACTTC. The chain joins TRBV11-2 to TRBJ2-7, with a tentative D call TRBD2 (7 bases). The CDR3 spans 14 residues. The V and J ends lost 9 bases and 3 bases respectively, with 18 bases between them. Germline V CDR1 and CDR2: SGHAT, FQNNGV. Supplemented by reference TRBV11-2 and TRBJ2-7, the full variable domain reads EAGVAQSPRYKIIEKRQSVAFWCNPISGHATLYWYQQILGQGPKLLIQFQNNGVVDDSQLPKDRFSAERLKGVDSTLKIQPAKLEDSAVYLCASGRGALGYEQYFGPGTRLTVT.

This clone appeared once. The V call is TRBV7-9, the J call TRBJ2-3, with D tentatively TRBD2 (6 bases). The V and J ends lost 6 bases and 0 bases respectively, with 7 bases between them. The CDR3 is made up of 13 amino acids. Germline V lookup: CDR1 SEHNR, CDR2 FQNEAQ (reference sequence). CDR3 region: CASRRDSTDTQYF. The CDR3 nucleotides are TGTGCCAGCAGGCGGGATAGCACAGATACGCAGTATTTT.

The chain carries TRBV19 and TRBJ1-1, with 7 bases identical to TRBD1. The germline V gene encodes CDR1 LNHDA and CDR2 SQIVND (reference sequence). CDR3 length equals 14 residues. Trimming took 6 bases from V and 2 from J; bases not matched to a gene: 6. CDR3 sequence reads: CASSPQGRNTEAFF. CDR3 in DNA: TGTGCCAGTAGCCCACAGGGGCGCAACACTGAAGCTTTCTTT.

V gene TRBV9 combines with J gene TRBJ1-3; D is possibly TRBD1 (6 bases). Trimming took off 3 bases at V and 8 bases at J, with 18 bases between the two ends. The CDR3 spans 15 residues. In germline, CDR1 is SGDLS, CDR2 YYNGEE. The CDR3 DNA is TGTGCCAGCAGCGCCCCCCGCGGGGGCGGTTACACCATATATTTT. Its protein product is CASSAPRGGGYTIYF.

The V call is TRBV2, the J call TRBJ1-1, with D unresolved. The CDR3 contains 14 residues. The ends were cut back, 3 bases at V and 3 bases at J, with 11 bases in the middle. Germline values: CDR1 SNHLY, CDR2 FYNNEI. For the CDR3, the DNA is TGTGCCAGCAGTGACGGAGGGAGCGACACTGAAGCTTTCTTT. As protein: CASSDGGSDTEAFF.

The chain uses TRBV6-5 and TRBJ2-7; tentatively, D is TRBD1 (5 bases). Trimming shortened V by 2 bases and J by 3 bases, and 11 bases separated the two germline ends. Germline V gene sequence: CDR1 MNHEY, CDR2 SVGAGI. This CDR3 comprises 14 residues. CDR3: CASSYGAVNYEQYF. The CDR3 nucleotides are TGTGCCAGCAGTTACGGGGCGGTCAACTACGAGCAGTACTTC.

This rearrangement joins TRBV9 to TRBJ1-1; TRBD1 matches 9 bases. Germline V gene sequence: CDR1 SGDLS, CDR2 YYNGEE. There are 17 residues in the CDR3. With V trimmed by 2 bases and J by 0 bases, 8 bases remained unmatched. CDR3 bases: TGTGCCAGCAGCGTTGATCCCGGGACAGGGTTGAACACTGAAGCTTTCTTT. It is translated as CASSVDPGTGLNTEAFF.

The V and J genes are TRBV18 and TRBJ2-3, with TRBD2 identical over 11 bases. This CDR3 region has 16 residues. After removal of 3 bases from V and 3 bases from J, the junction contained 5 bases not matched to a gene. Germline values: CDR1 KGHSH, CDR2 LQKENI. CDR3 loop: CASSPNSGGATDTQYF. The CDR3 bases are TGTGCCAGCTCACCGAATAGCGGGGGGGCAACAGATACGCAGTATTTT. Supplemented by reference TRBV18 and TRBJ2-3, the full variable domain reads NAGVMQNPRHLVRRRGQEARLRCSPMKGHSHVYWYRQLPEEGLKFMVYLQKENIIDESGMPKERFSAEFPKEGPSILRIQQVVRGDSAAYFCASSPNSGGATDTQYFGPGTRLTVL.

The chain links TRBV2 to TRBJ1-2; D is possibly TRBD1 (6 bases). Trimming took 6 bases from V and 6 from J, leaving 11 bases between them. The germline CDR1 and CDR2 sequences are SNHLY and FYNNEI. The CDR3 contains 12 residues. For the CDR3, the DNA is TGTGCCAGCAGCCTGACAGGTCATGGCTACACCTTC. Translating gives CASSLTGHGYTF. Filled out from reference TRBV2 and TRBJ1-2, the complete variable domain reads EPEVTQTPSHQVTQMGQEVILRCVPISNHLYFYWYRQILGQKVEFLVSFYNNEISEKSEIFDDQFSVERPDGSNFTLKIRSTKLEDSAMYFCASSLTGHGYTFGSGTRLTVV.

This clone was observed a handful of times. This chain uses TRBV5-1 with TRBJ1-4; D may be TRBD1 (5 bases). Trimming removed 1 base at V and 5 bases at J, with 9 bases between. CDR1 and CDR2 from the germline V gene are SGHRS and YFSETQ. The CDR3 loop spans 14 amino acids. CDR3 residues: CASSLNPGNEKLFF. The CDR3 DNA reads TGCGCCAGCAGCTTGAATCCAGGGAATGAAAAACTGTTTTTT.

CDR3 in DNA: TGTGCCAGCAGCCTAGGCCGGGGTGGCACAGATACGCAGTATTTT. This translates into CASSLGRGGTDTQYF. This chain connects TRBV14 to TRBJ2-3, with D possibly being TRBD2 (5 bases). Per the germline V gene, CDR1 is SGHDN and CDR2 is FVKESK. The germline V and J ends were trimmed by 4 bases and 1 base, with 12 bases remaining between them. CDR3 size: 15 residues.

This clone was picked up a small number of times. The chain links TRBV9 to TRBJ1-3; the D gene is possibly TRBD1 (5 bases). Per germline, CDR1 SGDLS and CDR2 YYNGEE. The CDR3 length is 17 residues. Trimming removed 2 bases from V and 0 bases from J, with 15 bases in between. CDR3 in amino acids: CASSVRTGTFSGNTIYF. DNA for the CDR3: TGTGCCAGCAGCGTCAGGACGGGGACTTTCTCTGGAAACACCATATATTTT.

This rearrangement joins TRBV20-1 to TRBJ2-1; 10 nucleotides line up with TRBD2. This CDR3 has 10 amino acids. The germline V gene has CDR1 DFQATT and CDR2 SNEGSKA (reference sequence). The J segment lost 13 bases and the V segment lost 6 bases, leaving 3 bases of the junction unmatched. CDR3 bases: TGCAGTGCGGAGCGGGGGGGCCAGTTCTTC. This sequence encodes CSAERGGQFF.

The chain is built from TRBV6-2 or TRBV6-3 and TRBJ2-5; D unclear. From germline, CDR1 is MNHEY and CDR2 SVGEGT. This CDR3 has 11 residues. The V end was cut by 5 bases, the J end by 5 bases, with 6 bases between. The CDR3 nucleotides read TGTGCCAGCAGTCCCGGTGAGACCCAGTACTTC. It yields the protein CASSPGETQYF.

The chain recombines TRBV25-1 with TRBJ2-1; 7 positions match TRBD2. The CDR3 is 15 amino acids. CDR1 and CDR2 from the germline V gene are MGHDK and SYGVNS. The ends lost 9 bases at V and 0 bases at J; junction bases unmatched: 8. The CDR3, as DNA: TGTGCCAGAACTAGCGAGGGAAGCTCCTACAATGAGCAGTTCTTC. Its protein is CARTSEGSSYNEQFF.

This chain links TRBV5-4 with TRBJ2-2, with D tentatively TRBD2 (5 bases). CDR1 SGHNT and CDR2 YYREEE come from the germline V gene (reference sequence). The CDR3 covers 13 residues. V was trimmed by 4 bases and J by 4 bases, leaving 8 bases between them. The CDR3 nucleotides are TGTGCCAGCAGCCCAACTAGCACCGGGGAGCTGTTTTTT. Encoded protein: CASSPTSTGELFF.

CDR3 region: CASSSQTGLMAPLHF. As DNA, the CDR3 is TGTGCCAGCAGCTCACAGACAGGATTAATGGCACCCCTCCACTTT. This sequence joins TRBV5-4 and TRBJ1-6; perhaps TRBD1 as D (6 bases). This CDR3 region has 15 residues. The germline CDR1 and CDR2 sequences are SGHNT and YYREEE (reference sequence). Trimming cost V 3 bases and J 11 bases, with 18 bases left between them. Full variable domain (missing parts from reference TRBV5-4 and TRBJ1-6): ETGVTQSPTHLIKTRGQQVTLRCSSQSGHNTVSWYQQALGQGPQFIFQYYREEENGRGNFPPRFSGLQFPNYSSELNVNALELDDSALYLCASSSQTGLMAPLHFGNGTRLTVT.

The chain recombines TRBV3-1 (or the pseudogene TRBV3-2) with TRBJ2-1; 11 positions agree with TRBD2. V dropped 4 bases and J dropped 9; count of bases not matched to a gene: 11. Germline values: CDR1 LGHDT, CDR2 YNNKEL (reference sequence). This CDR3 has 16 amino acids. CDR3 residues: CASSRELAGGPSEQFF. Here the CDR3 DNA reads TGTGCCAGCAGCCGCGAGTTAGCGGGGGGGCCGTCTGAGCAGTTCTTC.

This clone came up once. The genes are TRBV5-1 and TRBJ1-2; 7 nucleotides match TRBD1. V was clipped by 5 bases and J by 4 bases; unmatched bases: 5. The germline V gene has CDR1 SGHRS and CDR2 YFSETQ. There are 13 residues in the CDR3. CDR3 nucleotides: TGCGCCAGCAGGTTGACAGGGTCCTATGGCTACACCTTC. This codes for CASRLTGSYGYTF. Using reference TRBV5-1 and TRBJ1-2 for the parts outside the CDR3, the full variable domain is KAGVTQTPRYLIKTRGQQVTLSCSPISGHRSVSWYQQTPGQGLQFLFEYFSETQRNKGNFPGRFSGRQFSNSRSEMNVSTLELGDSALYLCASRLTGSYGYTFGSGTRLTVV.

In its sample, this clone was seen many times. The genes are TRBV7-9 and TRBJ2-3, with TRBD2 matching 16 bases. J was trimmed by 3 bases and V by 5 bases; bases with no gene match: 8. This CDR3 has 18 amino acids. Germline CDR1 reads SEHNR; CDR2 reads FQNEAQ (reference sequence). CDR3 loop: CASSGTGTSGGATDTQYF. The CDR3 DNA reads as TGTGCCAGCAGCGGCACCGGGACTAGCGGGGGGGCAACAGATACGCAGTATTTT.

In the case of this clone: At one of its ends the junction is not consistent with the germline gene, which may arise from a read error. The chain combines TRBV5-1 with TRBJ2-6; D perhaps matches TRBD1 (5 bases). The CDR3 contains 16 residues. Germline V gene lookup returns CDR1 SGHRS and CDR2 YFSETQ. CDR3 sequence: CASHYRSGSGANVLTF. The DNA for the CDR3 is TGCGCCAGCCACTATCGATCTGGCTCTGGGGCCAACGTCCTGACTTTT.

This clone was counted only a few times. The V call is TRBV7-2, the J call TRBJ1-2, with a tentative D call TRBD1 (6 bases). Germline-derived CDR1 and CDR2 are SGHTA and FQGNSA. V was pared by 6 bases and J by 3 bases, with 14 bases between. This CDR3 has 14 amino acids. The CDR3 region is CASSTGREDYGYTF. The CDR3 nucleotides read TGTGCCAGCAGTACAGGGAGAGAAGACTATGGCTACACCTTC.

The chain joins TRBV7-6 to TRBJ2-7; 11 bases are a match to TRBD2. The ends lost 1 base at V and 0 bases at J; junction bases unmatched: 2. Germline CDR1 and CDR2: SGHVS and FNYEAQ. The CDR3 is 16 residues long. The CDR3 DNA reads as TGTGCCAGCAGCTTAGGAGGGACTAGCGGCTCCTACGAGCAGTACTTC. Translated: CASSLGGTSGSYEQYF.

Comments on this clone: The sample holds other DNA sequences that translate to the same CDR3. The J gene is TRBJ1-3, the V gene TRBV6-5, with TRBD1 identical over 9 bases. The CDR3 runs 16 residues. Trimming at V came to 0 bases and at J to 1 base, leaving 1 base not matched to a gene. Germline CDR1 and CDR2: MNHEY and SVGAGI. The CDR3 here is CASSYSGQGSGNTIYF. DNA of the CDR3: TGTGCCAGCAGTTACTCCGGACAGGGGTCTGGAAACACCATATATTTT.

Here the CDR3 DNA reads TGTGCCAGCAGGTTCGGGACTAGCGGGGGCCGCTACGAGCAGTACTTC. It codes for CASRFGTSGGRYEQYF. The chain links TRBV2 to TRBJ2-7; TRBD2 matches at 14 bases. This CDR3 has 16 residues. Germline trimming cut 6 bases from V and 3 bases from J; bases unmatched to any gene: 7. From germline, CDR1 is SNHLY and CDR2 FYNNEI.

The chain links TRBV7-2 to TRBJ2-6, with D perhaps matching TRBD2 (6 bases). Between the trimmed V and J ends, which lost 2 bases and 2 bases, there was a span of 10 bases. This CDR3 contains 16 residues. Germline CDR1 SGHTA, CDR2 FQGNSA. CDR3 sequence reads: CASSLQGGAGANVLTF. For the CDR3, the DNA is TGTGCCAGCAGCTTACAAGGAGGGGCTGGGGCCAACGTCCTGACTTTC.

The chain carries TRBV5-4 and TRBJ2-7; 8 bases are a match to TRBD1. The CDR3 is made up of 16 amino acids. The V segment lost 4 bases and the J segment 0 bases; nucleotides outside the gene matches: 9. CDR1 is SGHNT and CDR2 is YYREEE in the germline V gene (reference sequence). In nucleotides, the CDR3 is TGTGCCAGCAGCCCGGGGACAGGTCTTAGCTCCTACGAGCAGTACTTC. Its protein is CASSPGTGLSSYEQYF. Based on the CDR3 plus reference TRBV5-4 and TRBJ2-7, the full variable domain is ETGVTQSPTHLIKTRGQQVTLRCSSQSGHNTVSWYQQALGQGPQFIFQYYREEENGRGNFPPRFSGLQFPNYSSELNVNALELDDSALYLCASSPGTGLSSYEQYFGPGTRLTVT.